This T cell receptor (beta chain) was found in a study of blood T cell repertoires in COVID-19. CDR1 is LGHNA and CDR2 is YSLEER in the germline V gene. V gave up 2 bases and J gave up 4 bases, with 12 bases separating them. The CDR3 totals 15 residues. Assay used: immunoSEQ multiplex PCR; TCRdb lists only in-frame clones, some missing. The sample consists of about 160,000 clones, over 75% of them appearing once. The rearrangement joins TRBV4-3 to TRBJ1-3; perhaps TRBD1 as D (6 bases). The sequencing input was PBMCs or T cells enriched from blood (not recorded which). This sequence originates from a woman in her forties or fifties who had recovered from COVID-19. In DNA, the CDR3 is TGCGCCAGCAGCCAATCAGGGGCTGGCGGAAACACCATATATTTT. Translated, it gives CASSQSGAGGNTIYF.